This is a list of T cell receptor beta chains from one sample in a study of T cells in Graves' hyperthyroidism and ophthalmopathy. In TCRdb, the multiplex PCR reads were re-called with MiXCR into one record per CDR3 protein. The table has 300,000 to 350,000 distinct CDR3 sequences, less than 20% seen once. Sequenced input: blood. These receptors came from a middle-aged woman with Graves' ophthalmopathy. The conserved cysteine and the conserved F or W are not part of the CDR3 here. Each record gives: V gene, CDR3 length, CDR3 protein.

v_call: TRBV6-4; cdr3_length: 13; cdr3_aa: ASSFTAGSNQPQH
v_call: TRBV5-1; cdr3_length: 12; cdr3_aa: ASSGSGSKDEQY
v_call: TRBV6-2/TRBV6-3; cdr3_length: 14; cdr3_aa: ASRKGGGTSSYEQY
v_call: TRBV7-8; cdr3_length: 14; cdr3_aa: ASSLRSKESLETQY
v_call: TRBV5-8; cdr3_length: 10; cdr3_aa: ASSLVVDTQY
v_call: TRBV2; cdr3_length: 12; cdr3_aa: ATRGGSGTGELF
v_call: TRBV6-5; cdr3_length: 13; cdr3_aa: ASSYSTPQTTEAF
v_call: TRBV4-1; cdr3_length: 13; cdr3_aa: ASSHATSGSYEQY
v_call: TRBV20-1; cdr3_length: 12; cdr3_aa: SAGTLDSNQPQH
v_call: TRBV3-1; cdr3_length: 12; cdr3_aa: ASSQELWPNEQY
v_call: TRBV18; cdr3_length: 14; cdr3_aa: ASRSGVAGVSYEQY
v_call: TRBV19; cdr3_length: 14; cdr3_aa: ASSAARATANYGYT
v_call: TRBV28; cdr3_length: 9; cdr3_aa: ASTGYGEQY
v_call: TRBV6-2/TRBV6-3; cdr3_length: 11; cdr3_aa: AGGRGYQETQY
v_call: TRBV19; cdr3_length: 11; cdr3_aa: ASSLDRTSPLH
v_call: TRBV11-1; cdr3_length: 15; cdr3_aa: ASSSNPPRGVEYGYT
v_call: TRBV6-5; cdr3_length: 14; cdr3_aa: ASSYSGGRGNYGYI
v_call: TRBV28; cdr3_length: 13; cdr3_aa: ASRDSGQGRIEQY
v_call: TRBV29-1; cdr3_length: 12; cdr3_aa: SVATGGSSYEQY
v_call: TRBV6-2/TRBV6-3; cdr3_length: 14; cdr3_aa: ASSYSTNANTGELF
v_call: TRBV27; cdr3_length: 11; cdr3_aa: ASRKTVAYEQY
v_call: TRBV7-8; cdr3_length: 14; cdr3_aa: ASSLGGFGGQETQY
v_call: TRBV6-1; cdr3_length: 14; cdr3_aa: ASTPWVGLQEDGYT
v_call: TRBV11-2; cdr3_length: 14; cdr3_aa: ASSLVEQGGFYEQY
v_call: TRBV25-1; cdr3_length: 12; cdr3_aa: ASSVPGLLYEQY
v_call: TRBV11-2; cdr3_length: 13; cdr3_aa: ASSLEASPNQPQL
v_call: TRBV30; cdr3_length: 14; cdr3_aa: AWSVTGATFHQPQH
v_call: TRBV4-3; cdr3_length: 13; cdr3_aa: ASSQGDHGTGELF
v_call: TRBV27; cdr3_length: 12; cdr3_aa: ASSPLTSGDTQY
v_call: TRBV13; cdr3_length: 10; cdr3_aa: ASSENRGYYT
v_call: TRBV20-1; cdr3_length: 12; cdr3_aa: SAREASGLYEQY
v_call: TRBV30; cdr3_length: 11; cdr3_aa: AWSTGRGETQY
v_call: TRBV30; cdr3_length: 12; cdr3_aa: AWKQGSNTGELF
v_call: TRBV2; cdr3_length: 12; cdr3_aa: ASSAGQYNQPQH
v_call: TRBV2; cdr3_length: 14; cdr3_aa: ASSENPGFGNSPLH
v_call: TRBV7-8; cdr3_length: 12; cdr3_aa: ASSSRFGRYGYT
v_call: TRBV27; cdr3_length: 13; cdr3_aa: ASSRRLAGQETQY
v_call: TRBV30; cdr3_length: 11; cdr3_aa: AWSGRGNTEAF
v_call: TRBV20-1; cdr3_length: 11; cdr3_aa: SARPGPLLEAF
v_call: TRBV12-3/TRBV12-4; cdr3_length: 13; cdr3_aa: ASSSDRPGVYGYT
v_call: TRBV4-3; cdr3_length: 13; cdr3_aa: ASSQEFGGEIEAF
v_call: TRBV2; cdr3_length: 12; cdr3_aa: ASGNSLAKNIQY
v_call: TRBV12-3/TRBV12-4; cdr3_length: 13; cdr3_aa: ASSPTGQGYYEQY
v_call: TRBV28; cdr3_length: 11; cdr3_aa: ASTFRAGETQY
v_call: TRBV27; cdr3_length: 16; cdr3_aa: ASSLPSGLAGGTDTQY
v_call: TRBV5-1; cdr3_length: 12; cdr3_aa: ASSQTSLAAEQY
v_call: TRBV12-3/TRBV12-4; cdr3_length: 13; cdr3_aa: ASSLLAGELETQY
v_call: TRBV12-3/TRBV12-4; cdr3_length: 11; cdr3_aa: ASSLDKVQPQH
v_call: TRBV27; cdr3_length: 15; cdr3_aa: ASSLYSWRGGKETQY
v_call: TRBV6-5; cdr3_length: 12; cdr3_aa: ASSRGQGGGELF
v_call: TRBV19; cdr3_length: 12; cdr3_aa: ASSIFGSNQPQH
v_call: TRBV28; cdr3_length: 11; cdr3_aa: ASSYAGLYEQY
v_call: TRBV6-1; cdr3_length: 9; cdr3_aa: AIRRNYEQF
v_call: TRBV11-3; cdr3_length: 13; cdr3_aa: TSSPRTANTGELF
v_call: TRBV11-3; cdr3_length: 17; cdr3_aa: ASSLQGSATLSGANVLT
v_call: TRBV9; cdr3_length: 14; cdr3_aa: ASSVSDRGDNYGYT
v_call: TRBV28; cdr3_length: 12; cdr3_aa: ASSLGGFNQPQH
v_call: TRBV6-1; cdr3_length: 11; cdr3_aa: ASSGLAEREQY